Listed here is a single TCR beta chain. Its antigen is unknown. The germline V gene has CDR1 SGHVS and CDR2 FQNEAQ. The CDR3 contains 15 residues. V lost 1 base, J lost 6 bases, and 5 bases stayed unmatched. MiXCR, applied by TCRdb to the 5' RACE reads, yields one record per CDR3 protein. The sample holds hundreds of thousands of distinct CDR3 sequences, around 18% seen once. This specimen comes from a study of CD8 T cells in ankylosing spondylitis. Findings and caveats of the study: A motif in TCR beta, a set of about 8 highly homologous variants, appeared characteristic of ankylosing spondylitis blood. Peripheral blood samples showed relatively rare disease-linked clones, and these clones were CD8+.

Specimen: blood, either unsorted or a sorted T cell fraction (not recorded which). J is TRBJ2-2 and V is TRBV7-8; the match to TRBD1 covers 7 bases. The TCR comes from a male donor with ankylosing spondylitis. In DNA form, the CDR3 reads TGTGCCAGCAGCTTAGTAAGGGGGCGAGCCGGGGAGCTGTTTTTT. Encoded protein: CASSLVRGRAGELFF.